This TCR beta chain comes out of a study of T cells in localized non-small cell lung cancer. This clone appeared many times. Germline lookup yields CDR1 SGHRS and CDR2 YFSETQ. V was clipped by 4 bases and J by 4 bases; unmatched bases: 6. CDR3 length: 14 amino acids. Assay used: immunoSEQ multiplex PCR; TCRdb lists only in-frame clones, some missing. This table holds tens of thousands of clones, 84% found once. The chain couples TRBV5-1 to TRBJ2-5; TRBD2 matches 8 bases. Specimen: peripheral blood, collected before any cancer treatment. The sequence derives from a man between 35 and 75 years old with stage I lung adenocarcinoma. CDR3 protein: CASSSGSGRETQYF. The CDR3 DNA is TGCGCCAGCAGCAGCGGGAGCGGTCGAGAGACCCAGTACTTC.